This T cell receptor beta chain is from a study of tumor-infiltrating lymphocytes in primary liver carcinoma. From approximately 500 ng total RNA, TCR beta cDNA was generated with a primer in the constant region. Sequencing libraries for TCR beta derived from three nested multiplex PCR rounds that used slightly modified ARM-PCR. Both of the initial two PCR rounds ran for about 9 cycles and employed TRBV1-TRBV30 forward primers alongside a C-beta reverse primer. Using its own MiXCR run on the multiplex PCR reads, TCRdb lists one record per CDR3 protein. Of 80,000 or so distinct CDR3 sequences listed, 71% were seen once; the top ten hold about an eighth. This CDR3 has 15 amino acids. Germline V lookup: CDR1 KGHDR, CDR2 SFDVKD. V was cut by 3 bases and J by 2 bases, with 13 bases left in between. The study co-extracted DNA and RNA from about 20-30 mg of unsorted bulk tissue. Samples were taken from five separate regions of every tumor.

This sequence originates from a woman in her sixties or seventies with primary liver carcinoma and hepatitis B virus infection. The rearrangement joins TRBV24-1 to TRBJ2-7; D could derive from TRBD1 or TRBD2 (5 bases each). Sequencing was carried out using liver tumor tissue from sampling region 4. The subset here: tumor region T4, right-lateral pole. The CDR3 DNA follows: TGTGCCACCAGTGATACGAGGGCAGGGACCTACGAGCAGTACTTC. Protein product: CATSDTRAGTYEQYF.